This TCR beta chain was captured by sequencing in a study of blood T cell repertoires in COVID-19. As originally analysed: Reference gene primer amplification in the assay estimated nucleated cell counts. The data were produced by immunoSEQ multiplex PCR, yet TCRdb's version contains in-frame clones alone and is incomplete. V, J and clone size are taken as reported in that table, and D and trimming were inferred from the DNA itself. Among around 260,000 clones, approximately 86% were seen once, and the ten largest hold almost 2%. The V and J ends lost 0 bases and 1 base respectively, with 16 bases between them. CDR1 and CDR2 (germline): LGHNA, YSLEER. CDR3 size: 18 residues. This clone showed up just once.

This sequence joins TRBV4-3 and TRBJ1-3; D is possibly TRBD1 (5 bases). Sample: peripheral blood. The TCR comes from a man under 40 with active or convalescent COVID-19. CDR3 in DNA: TGCGCCAGCAGCCAAGAACATCTTTCAGGGAGGTCTGGAAACACCATATATTTT. This encodes CASSQEHLSGRSGNTIYF.